This paragraph covers one T cell receptor (beta chain) sequence. Its antigen is still unknown. This sample is drawn from a study of CXCR3-negative and CXCR3-positive naive CD8 T cells (dated by TCRdb to the late 2010s). Notes on the research overall: Approximately 140 million TRB reads were obtained in total, roughly 1.5 +/- 0.3 million reads per library. The diversity and physicochemical repertoire analyses included eleven to twelve donors pooled from two independent experiments. The TRBV-TRBJ cluster analysis covered naive subsets from about 5 donors and memory cells from 3 donors. The research as a whole found: Because surface CD5, which has been linked to self-reactivity in mice, was comparable between naive subsets, TCR interaction strength was also inferred from TRB CDR3 physicochemical properties. Both naive subsets had comparably high repertoire diversity, while memory CD8+ T cells had much lower repertoire diversity. Similar TRBV-TRBJ usage was shown by naive CXCR3-negative and CXCR3-positive cells from the same donor, whereas distinct patterns were shown by memory cells. CXCR3 expression partially decreased after cryopreservation, so most assays used freshly isolated PBMCs. TRB CDR3s from CXCR3-positive naive cells showed higher hydrophobicity (lower Kidera factor 4), lower energy, and higher strength and volume indices than CXCR3-negative naive cells.

Each CD8+ T cell subset was flow-sorted in triplicate, with approximately 300,000 cells per subset placed directly into RLT lysis buffer. To keep memory contaminants out, a stringent definition of naive CD8+ T cells was applied: CD45RO-CCR7+CD27+CD95-. Peripheral blood mononuclear cells were isolated from buffy coats using standard density gradient centrifugation. A FACSAria III was used to flow-sort naive CD8+ T cells into CXCR3-negative and CXCR3-positive populations. An RNeasy Mini Kit was used to extract total RNA from the sorted cells. Sequencer: NextSeq 550. The Human TCR Profiling Kit (MiLaboratory) was used to prepare UMI-labeled 5' RACE TRB cDNA libraries. cDNA synthesis used the entire amount of extracted RNA, and PCR amplification then used the entire amount of cDNA produced. Libraries were prepared in parallel using an identical number of PCR cycles. The study's own analysis went as follows. MIGEC and MiXCR extracted about 53,000 +/- 10,000 unique UMI-labeled TRB cDNA molecules per library, requiring at least two reads per UMI. Each library averaged about 37,000 +/- 9,700 functional in-frame TRB CDR3 nucleotide clonotypes without stop codons. After downsampling to 5000 UMI-labeled TRB molecules per sample, diversity metrics, including normalized Shannon-Wiener and Chao1, were computed in VDJtools. Clonotype-size-weighted physicochemical properties of the central five CDR3 residues (interaction energy, strength, volume and Kidera factor 4) were computed in VDJtools. Following TCRdb reprocessing, every CDR3 protein sequence forms one entry, and DNA is not provided. The V and J calls come from TCRdb's annotation, not from the publication. For this sample, the table gives about 50,000 distinct CDR3 sequences. The top ten clonotypes cover approximately 0.56% of the sample.

The germline V gene sets CDR1 to SGHTA and CDR2 to FQGNSA. The CDR3 has 14 amino acids, counting the end cysteine and phenylalanine. The protein alone is recorded here. The sequenced sample was naive CXCR3+ CD8+ T cells from blood. Interpreted using the paper, the cell subset or site label stands for: CD45RO-CCR7+CD27+CD95- naive CD8+ T cells expressing CXCR3 (TNR3+). The V and J segments used are TRBV7-2 and TRBJ2-7. The TCR comes from a human donor in good health. Some clones in this sample may be carry-over from other donors' samples. CDR3 loop: CASSLDGYSYEQYF.